These 29 T cell receptor beta chains share one sample of origin, sequenced in a study of blood T cells in healthy people across ages. For the second PCR, which ran for roughly 7 to 11 cycles, a sample-barcoded 5' primer and a J-beta primer mix were used. TCRdb itself ran the 5' RACE reads through MiXCR, one entry per CDR3 protein. The top ten clones hold around a fifth of a sample with 910,000 or so distinct CDR3 sequences, approximately 50% of them seen once. Input material: blood. These receptors all come from a woman in her sixties in good health.

This clonotype was seen more than once but under ten times. The chain employs TRBV29-1 and TRBJ2-5; perhaps TRBD2 as D (6 bases). This CDR3 spans 12 amino acids. Germline CDR1 SQVTM, CDR2 ANQGSEA. The CDR3 is CSSGQRVETQYF. The CDR3 nucleotides read TGCAGTTCGGGGCAGCGGGTTGAGACCCAGTACTTC. Full variable domain (rest looked up from reference TRBV29-1 and TRBJ2-5): SAVISQKPSRDICQRGTSLTIQCQVDSQVTMMFWYRQQPGQSLTLIATANQGSEATYESGFVIDKFPISRPNLTFSTLTVSNMSPEDSSIYLCSSGQRVETQYFGPGTRLLVL.

This clonotype was found a few times. The rearrangement uses TRBV4-1 and TRBJ1-1; D is ambiguous. From germline, CDR1 is MGHRA and CDR2 YSYEKL. CDR3 length: 12 residues. Trimming took off 2 bases at V and 4 bases at J, with 5 bases between the two ends. In DNA, the CDR3 is TGCGCCAGCAGCCAAACTGGCACTGAAGCTTTCTTT. Protein: CASSQTGTEAFF.

The V and J genes are TRBV18 and TRBJ2-5, with D tentatively TRBD1 (6 bases). V gave up 3 bases and J gave up 5 bases, with 19 bases separating them. The CDR3 has 16 amino acids. The germline CDR1 and CDR2 sequences are KGHSH and LQKENI. The CDR3 protein is CASSPTSLGTSETQYF. As DNA, the CDR3 is TGTGCCAGCTCACCGACCTCCTTGGGGACATCGGAGACCCAGTACTTC.

The chain combines TRBV11-3 with TRBJ2-3; D perhaps matches TRBD2 (5 bases). The CDR3 covers 15 residues. Germline V lookup: CDR1 SGHNT, CDR2 YENEEA. Trimming removed 5 bases at V and 0 bases at J, with 12 bases between. CDR3 coding DNA: TGTGCCAGCAGCCCCGGGATTTCTAGCACAGATACGCAGTATTTT. Translated: CASSPGISSTDTQYF.

The gene calls are TRBV6-2 or TRBV6-3 and TRBJ2-5; D gene ambiguous. CDR1 and CDR2 from the germline V gene are MNHEY and SVGEGT. CDR3 length: 12 amino acids. V lost 3 bases and J lost 13, with 15 bases in between. The CDR3 protein is CASSYGQEKRYF. The CDR3 coding sequence is TGTGCCAGCAGTTATGGCCAGGAGAAAAGGTACTTC.

This chain joins TRBV5-1 and TRBJ1-4, with D possibly TRBD1 on 5 matching bases. Looked up from germline, CDR1 is SGHRS and CDR2 is YFSETQ. V was clipped by 7 bases and J by 7 bases, with 14 bases between them. The CDR3 totals 13 residues. The CDR3 reads CASHPGGSEKLFF. The CDR3 bases are TGCGCCAGCCATCCGGGGGGAAGTGAAAAACTGTTTTTT. The full variable domain, with the rest looked up from reference TRBV5-1 and TRBJ1-4, is KAGVTQTPRYLIKTRGQQVTLSCSPISGHRSVSWYQQTPGQGLQFLFEYFSETQRNKGNFPGRFSGRQFSNSRSEMNVSTLELGDSALYLCASHPGGSEKLFFGSGTQLSVL.

The CDR3 bases are TGTGCCAGCGGGACAGGGATTTACGAGCAGTACTTC. It encodes CASGTGIYEQYF. The rearrangement joins TRBV6-5 to TRBJ2-7; 9 positions agree with TRBD1. Germline CDR1 MNHEY, CDR2 SVGAGI. The V and J ends lost 8 bases and 4 bases, in that order; junction bases with no gene match: 3. The CDR3 is made up of 12 amino acids.

The chain uses TRBV25-1 and TRBJ2-1, with TRBD1 identical over 8 bases. Germline assignment: CDR1 MGHDK and CDR2 SYGVNS. The V segment lost 6 bases and the J segment 5 bases; nucleotides outside the gene matches: 12. This CDR3 comprises 16 residues. The DNA for the CDR3 is TGTGCCAGCAGCCGTCGGGCAGGGGGCGTAAACAATGAGCAGTTCTTC. It specifies CASSRRAGGVNNEQFF.

In its sample, this clonotype was seen a few times. The chain recombines TRBV27 with TRBJ2-7; maybe TRBD2 (6 bases). V was clipped by 2 bases and J by 3 bases, with 11 bases between them. There are 14 residues in the CDR3. Germline V lookup: CDR1 MNHEY, CDR2 SMNVEV (reference sequence). The CDR3 sequence is CASSLLGGNYEQYF. Here the CDR3 DNA reads TGTGCCAGCAGTTTACTAGGAGGGAACTACGAGCAGTACTTC.

The chain has TRBV9 and TRBJ1-2; D gene unclear. Germline V gives CDR1 SGDLS, CDR2 YYNGEE. The CDR3 covers 14 residues. V lost 1 base and J lost 2, with 9 bases in between. The CDR3 loop reads CASSVSGGNYGYTF. CDR3 in DNA: TGTGCCAGCAGCGTATCGGGAGGAAACTATGGCTACACCTTC.

This clonotype was counted ten times or more. This sequence joins TRBV7-2 and TRBJ2-3; D could derive from TRBD1 or TRBD2 (5 bases each). The length of the CDR3 is 17 residues. The germline gives CDR1 SGHTA, CDR2 FQGNSA. Trimming pared 2 bases from V and 6 bases from J, leaving 21 bases between. For the CDR3, the DNA is TGTGCCAGCAGCTTAAGGGGAGACCGCATCTCCGGGGATACGCAGTATTTT. This encodes CASSLRGDRISGDTQYF. Full variable domain (remainder filled in from reference TRBV7-2 and TRBJ2-3): GAGVSQSPSNKVTEKGKDVELRCDPISGHTALYWYRQSLGQGLEFLIYFQGNSAPDKSGLPSDRFSAERTGGSVSTLTIQRTQQEDSAVYLCASSLRGDRISGDTQYFGPGTRLTVL.

The genes are TRBV20-1 and TRBJ2-5; D might be TRBD1 (6 bases). The end of the DNA aligns better with TRBJ2-7, so the J call may be wrong. This CDR3 region has 15 residues. Germline V gene data show CDR1 as DFQATT and CDR2 as SNEGSKA (reference sequence). CDR3 region: CSARVSTGLQDEQYF. DNA of the CDR3: TGCAGTGCTAGAGTTTCGACAGGCCTTCAGGACGAGCAGTACTTC.

This clonotype has just a few counts. The chain links TRBV5-1 to TRBJ1-1; possible D gene TRBD1, 5 bases. From germline, CDR1 is SGHRS and CDR2 YFSETQ. The CDR3 length is 14 residues. V was cut by 4 bases and J by 4 bases, with 14 bases left in between. The CDR3 DNA follows: TGCGCCAGCAGCCAGGGTCTCTTCGGCACTGAAGCTTTCTTT. Translation gives CASSQGLFGTEAFF.

CDR3 coding DNA: TGTGCCAGCAGCGCTACCCGCGGGACCACGGGCTACACCTTC. Its translation is CASSATRGTTGYTF. The V call is TRBV28, the J call TRBJ1-2; D is perhaps TRBD1 (5 bases). V was pared by 6 bases and J by 8 bases, with 19 bases between. The germline gives CDR1 MDHEN, CDR2 SYDVKM. The CDR3 has 14 residues.

The chain joins TRBV20-1 to TRBJ2-1, with D perhaps being TRBD1 or TRBD2 (5 bases each). The V gene's germline CDR1 is DFQATT and CDR2 SNEGSKA (reference sequence). The CDR3 has 13 residues. Between the trimmed V and J ends, which lost 3 bases and 5 bases, there was a span of 11 bases. The CDR3: CSARGVLHNEQFF. CDR3 in DNA: TGCAGTGCTAGGGGGGTTTTGCACAATGAGCAGTTCTTC.

The chain recombines TRBV3-1 with TRBJ2-7; no reliable D call. The V gene lost 5 bases and the J gene lost 7 bases, with 15 bases spanning the gap. Germline CDR1 reads LGHDT; CDR2 reads YNNKEL (reference sequence). This CDR3 region has 13 residues. CDR3 in DNA: TGTGCCAGCAGCTTGTTGACTGGAAGGGAGCAGTACTTC. This gives the protein CASSLLTGREQYF.

The genes are TRBV7-2 and TRBJ1-5, with D hard to call. The CDR3 has 15 residues. Trimming cost V 5 bases and J 3 bases, with 14 bases left between them. Germline V CDR1 and CDR2: SGHTA, FQGNSA. The CDR3 is CASSLRATDNQPQHF. DNA for the CDR3: TGTGCCAGCAGCCTACGTGCTACAGACAATCAGCCCCAGCATTTT.

V is TRBV24-1 and J is TRBJ2-1; D is perhaps TRBD2 (5 bases). Germline-derived CDR1 and CDR2 are KGHDR and SFDVKD. The V gene lost 4 bases and the J gene lost 0 bases, with 12 bases spanning the gap. The CDR3 length is 16 residues. Here the CDR3 DNA reads TGTGCCACCAGTGAGTCAAGCGGTAGCTCCTACAATGAGCAGTTCTTC. As protein: CATSESSGSSYNEQFF.

This clonotype was observed a single time. The rearrangement links TRBV30 to TRBJ2-5; D call uncertain. This CDR3 has 10 residues. CDR1 and CDR2 (germline): GTSNPN, SVGIG (reference sequence). Trimming removed 5 bases at V and 5 bases at J, with 6 bases between. The CDR3 region has the DNA TGTGCCTGGGCGGTGGAGACCCAGTACTTC. It encodes CAWAVETQYF.

The chain is built from TRBV5-6 and TRBJ2-5; TRBD2 might be the D (7 bases). Looked up from germline, CDR1 is SGHDT and CDR2 is YYEEEE. With 0 bases removed from V and 11 bases from J, the gap between germline ends came to 20 bases. The CDR3 runs 15 residues. Here the CDR3 reads CASSLAGGLYNEQYF. In nucleotides, the CDR3 is TGTGCCAGCAGCTTGGCGGGGGGCCTCTACAATGAGCAGTACTTC.

This sequence joins TRBV12-5 and TRBJ2-1; perhaps TRBD2 as D (6 bases). The CDR3 contains 12 residues. Germline CDR1 is LGHNT and CDR2 is FRNRAP. The germline V and J ends were trimmed by 2 bases and 10 bases, with 9 bases remaining between them. The CDR3 DNA follows: TGTGCTAGTGGTTTGAACCGGGAGGAGCAGTTCTTC. As protein: CASGLNREEQFF.

This CDR3 reads CASSPPRGVGSYGYTF. CDR3 bases: TGTGCCAGCAGCCCCCCGAGGGGGGTTGGCTCCTATGGCTACACCTTC. The chain is built from TRBV3-1 and TRBJ1-2; D is possibly TRBD1 (6 bases). Trimming cost V 4 bases and J 4 bases, with 19 bases left between them. The length of the CDR3 is 16 residues. From germline, CDR1 is LGHDT and CDR2 YNNKEL (reference sequence).

This clonotype was recorded a few times. J is TRBJ2-5 and V is TRBV2, with 9 bases matching TRBD2. There are 14 residues in the CDR3. The V segment lost 6 bases and the J segment 2 bases; nucleotides outside the gene matches: 4. Germline V gene data show CDR1 as SNHLY and CDR2 as FYNNEI. The CDR3 DNA reads as TGTGCCAGCAGATATACTAGCGGGCAAGAGACCCAGTACTTC. Translation gives CASRYTSGQETQYF.

This chain uses TRBV20-1 with TRBJ2-1; 7 nucleotides align to TRBD1. Trimming removed 6 bases from V and 13 bases from J; junction bases left unmatched: 12. Per germline, CDR1 DFQATT and CDR2 SNEGSKA (reference sequence). This CDR3 has 12 residues. The DNA for the CDR3 is TGCAGTGCCGGTGGTACAGGGGACATTCAGTTCTTC. Its protein is CSAGGTGDIQFF.

The CDR3 nucleotides are TGCGCCAGCAGCCCCCGGGACAGGGGTTCCGAGCAGTACTTC. This gives the protein CASSPRDRGSEQYF. This chain uses TRBV5-1 with TRBJ2-5; 10 bases line up with TRBD1. The DNA end is a closer match to TRBJ2-7, so the J assignment may be wrong. The CDR3 has 14 residues. Germline loops: CDR1 SGHRS, CDR2 YFSETQ.

This clonotype turned up a few times. In DNA, the CDR3 is TGCGCCAGCAGCTTTGAAGGATCCTACGAGCAGTACTTC. As protein: CASSFEGSYEQYF. J is TRBJ2-7 and V is TRBV5-1; D is unresolved. The CDR3 consists of 13 residues. V shed 2 bases and J shed 1 base, with 7 bases lying between them. The germline CDR1 and CDR2 sequences are SGHRS and YFSETQ.

The chain recombines TRBV28 with TRBJ1-1, with D uncertain. Germline values: CDR1 MDHEN, CDR2 SYDVKM. The CDR3 totals 14 residues. The V end lost 2 bases, the J end lost 0 bases, and 7 bases lay between the germline ends. CDR3 sequence reads: CASSLTRMNTEAFF. Here the CDR3 DNA reads TGTGCCAGCAGTTTAACACGGATGAACACTGAAGCTTTCTTT.

The J gene is TRBJ2-2, the V gene TRBV6-7; possible D gene TRBD2, 6 bases. TRBV6-7 is recorded as an ORF, its role being uncertain. The CDR3 contains 19 residues. Trimming stripped 1 base from V and 0 bases from J, with 18 bases between. CDR3 sequence: CASSYCGTSPPTNTGELFF. The CDR3 DNA sequence: TGTGCCAGCAGTTACTGCGGGACCTCCCCCCCTACGAACACCGGGGAGCTGTTTTTT.

Of note for this clonotype: One base away lies a much larger clone, so this may be a sequencing read error. The genes are TRBV11-2 and TRBJ2-1; D might be TRBD2 (5 bases). This CDR3 is 15 amino acids long. Germline V lookup: CDR1 SGHAT, CDR2 FQNNGV. With 2 bases removed from V and 0 bases from J, the gap between germline ends came to 8 bases. CDR3 protein: CASSLFAGSYNEQFF. For the CDR3, the DNA is TGTGCCAGCAGCTTATTTGCGGGCTCCTACAATGAGCAGTTCTTC. Looking up the rest from reference TRBV11-2 and TRBJ2-1 gives the full variable domain: EAGVAQSPRYKIIEKRQSVAFWCNPISGHATLYWYQQILGQGPKLLIQFQNNGVVDDSQLPKDRFSAERLKGVDSTLKIQPAKLEDSAVYLCASSLFAGSYNEQFFGPGTRLTVL.